Here is one TCR beta chain with its context. Its antigen remains unknown. CDR3 length: 19 amino acids. Per the germline V gene, CDR1 is MNHEY and CDR2 is SMNVEV (reference sequence). Trimming removed 5 bases from V and 2 bases from J; junction bases left unmatched: 15. The method was immunoSEQ multiplex PCR; TCRdb's version includes in-frame clones alone and lacks a portion of them. The sample gives 100,000 to 150,000 clones, approximately 85% of which show up once; around 2.4% is in the top ten. The data were taken from a study of PD-L1 blockade in urothelial cancer. About the study: Starting in the mid-2010s, patients were given atezolizumab (1,200 mg intravenously every 3 weeks). The median number of T cells present in blood samples was 141,255.

Time point specified: peripheral blood 6 weeks after treatment start. Patients presented with locally advanced or metastatic urothelial carcinoma. Findings and caveats of the study: Larger 3-week expansion of tumor-associated blood clones was seen in durable-benefit patients.

The material was PBMCs, obtained around atezolizumab (anti-PD-L1) treatment. The TCR originated in a man in his fifties or sixties with urothelial cancer. This chain links TRBV27 with TRBJ2-1, with 10 bases lining up with TRBD2. The CDR3 region is CASSLYGTSAKRAYNEQFF. The CDR3, as DNA: TGTGCCAGCAGTCTATATGGGACTAGCGCCAAAAGGGCCTACAATGAGCAGTTCTTC.